Each of the 28 T cell receptor beta chains below was sequenced from the same sample in a study of CXCR3-negative and CXCR3-positive naive CD8 T cells. In preparing the TRB cDNA libraries, 5' RACE with UMI labels was used. TCRdb re-called the 5' RACE reads and catalogs CDR3 proteins one per entry, DNA excluded. Across 45,000 to 70,000 distinct CDR3 sequences, the top ten clones capture less than 25% of the sample. The sequencing sample was made of memory CD8+ T cells from blood. The receptors originated from a human donor in good health. Some clones in this sample may be carry-over from other donors' samples.

V is TRBV5-1 and J is TRBJ1-2. This CDR3 comprises 17 residues. Germline V CDR1 and CDR2: SGHRS, YFSETQ. This CDR3 is CASSLEGQGPFLDGYTF.

The chain employs TRBV27 and TRBJ1-4. Looked up from germline, CDR1 is MNHEY and CDR2 is SMNVEV (reference sequence). This CDR3 has 17 amino acids. The CDR3 loop reads CASSSLDPLGRYEKLFF.

The chain joins TRBV7-6 to TRBJ2-5. Germline loops: CDR1 SGHVS, CDR2 FNYEAQ. CDR3 size: 12 residues. This CDR3 reads CASSGLQETQYF.

V is TRBV7-6 and J is TRBJ1-1; TCRdb calls TRBD1, which cannot be checked without DNA. This CDR3 is 18 amino acids long. Germline V gene lookup returns CDR1 SGHVS and CDR2 FNYEAQ. The CDR3 loop is CASSLSPPGGLGNTEAFF.

This chain connects TRBV27 to TRBJ2-7; the D gene TCRdb calls, TRBD1, cannot be checked with no DNA. The CDR3 sequence is 14 residues long. Germline V gene lookup returns CDR1 MNHEY and CDR2 SMNVEV (reference sequence). The CDR3 spells CASSPSTVPYEQYF.

The genes are TRBV19 and TRBJ2-1; TCRdb proposes TRBD1, but this gene call is untestable without DNA. This CDR3 region has 14 residues. CDR1 and CDR2 (germline): LNHDA, SQIVND (reference sequence). CDR3 protein: CASSIEGVLNEQFF.

V gene TRBV5-4 combines with J gene TRBJ2-1; TCRdb proposes TRBD2, but this gene call is untestable without DNA. Germline V gives CDR1 SGHNT, CDR2 YYREEE (reference sequence). This CDR3 comprises 13 residues. The CDR3 sequence: CASRPSENNEQFF. Full variable domain (remainder filled in from reference TRBV5-4 and TRBJ2-1): ETGVTQSPTHLIKTRGQQVTLRCSSQSGHNTVSWYQQALGQGPQFIFQYYREEENGRGNFPPRFSGLQFPNYSSELNVNALELDDSALYLCASRPSENNEQFFGPGTRLTVL.

The gene calls are TRBV13 and TRBJ2-5; TCRdb calls TRBD2, which cannot be checked without DNA. The CDR3 contains 17 residues. CDR1 and CDR2 from the germline V gene are PRHDT and FYEKMQ (reference sequence). The CDR3: CASSFRSATSGGETQYF.

This chain connects TRBV9 to TRBJ1-2. The germline CDR1 and CDR2 sequences are SGDLS and YYNGEE. This CDR3 has 11 amino acids. The CDR3 sequence: CASSDPRGYTF.

J is TRBJ2-1 and V is TRBV27; TCRdb proposes TRBD2, but this gene call is untestable without DNA. Germline assignment: CDR1 MNHEY and CDR2 SMNVEV (reference sequence). This CDR3 comprises 15 residues. CDR3 protein: CASSLAAGLYNEQFF.

V gene TRBV9 combines with J gene TRBJ2-7; with no DNA, the TCRdb D assignment of TRBD1 cannot be verified. The CDR3 covers 15 residues. In germline, CDR1 is SGDLS, CDR2 YYNGEE. The CDR3 is CASSVVSDGTYEQYF.

The chain links TRBV27 to TRBJ2-7. From germline, CDR1 is MNHEY and CDR2 SMNVEV (reference sequence). The CDR3 runs to 13 residues. CDR3: CASSLLYGYEQYF.

The V gene is TRBV19, the J gene TRBJ1-1. CDR1 and CDR2 (germline): LNHDA, SQIVND (reference sequence). This CDR3 spans 11 amino acids. The CDR3 is CASSIGAEAFF.

The chain couples TRBV20-1 to TRBJ2-1; TCRdb names TRBD2, which stays unverified in the absence of DNA. The V gene's germline CDR1 is DFQATT and CDR2 SNEGSKA (reference sequence). The CDR3 is 15 residues long. CDR3 sequence: CSALAGGRSYNEQFF.

This chain uses TRBV20-1 with TRBJ1-2. The CDR3 covers 14 residues. The V gene's germline CDR1 is DFQATT and CDR2 SNEGSKA (reference sequence). CDR3 in amino acids: CSAVPIVLNYGYTF.

The V and J genes are TRBV7-9 and TRBJ2-1; TCRdb selects TRBD2, and the lack of DNA leaves this call unchecked. This CDR3 contains 12 residues. Per the germline V gene, CDR1 is SEHNR and CDR2 is FQNEAQ (reference sequence). This CDR3 is CASSSGGVQQFF.

This sequence joins TRBV6-2 or TRBV6-3 and TRBJ1-1. The CDR3 runs to 12 residues. Germline values: CDR1 MNHEY, CDR2 SVGEGT. CDR3 in amino acids: CASSFRDTEAFF.

V and J are TRBV29-1 and TRBJ2-7; TCRdb reports TRBD1, a call that lacks DNA to check it against. Germline CDR1 and CDR2: SQVTM and ANQGSEA. This CDR3 region has 14 residues. CDR3 protein: CSAGPTGSSYEQYF.

This chain links TRBV4-2 with TRBJ2-7. Per germline, CDR1 LGHNA and CDR2 YNFKEQ. This CDR3 region has 12 residues. The CDR3 loop is CASGQLGYEQYF.

The chain links TRBV6-5 to TRBJ2-7; the TCRdb call, TRBD1, lacks DNA for checking. This CDR3 has 14 residues. Germline V gives CDR1 MNHEY, CDR2 SVGAGI. The CDR3 sequence is CASSYGGTPYEQYF.

The chain couples TRBV28 to TRBJ1-4. CDR3 length: 14 amino acids. Germline V gene lookup returns CDR1 MDHEN and CDR2 SYDVKM. The CDR3 sequence is CASSFPTSGEKLFF.

The genes are TRBV12-3 or TRBV12-4 and TRBJ2-1. This CDR3 contains 14 residues. CDR3 residues: CASSLWLNDNEQFF.

The rearrangement uses TRBV7-9 and TRBJ2-5; no DNA is available, so the TRBD1 call from TCRdb remains unchecked. There are 17 residues in the CDR3. Germline V CDR1 and CDR2: SEHNR, FQNEAQ (reference sequence). The CDR3 region is CASSKGQEEAGRETQYF.

This rearrangement joins TRBV2 to TRBJ2-7; no DNA is available, so the TRBD2 call from TCRdb remains unchecked. This CDR3 is built from 16 residues. Germline V gene lookup returns CDR1 SNHLY and CDR2 FYNNEI. The CDR3 protein is CASSESSGGISYEQYF.

This rearrangement joins TRBV6-2 or TRBV6-3 to TRBJ2-7; TCRdb reports TRBD1, a call that lacks DNA to check it against. Germline CDR1 and CDR2: MNHEY and SVGEGT. CDR3 length: 17 residues. Here the CDR3 reads CASSYPRSQKHPYEQYF.

The chain has TRBV21-1 and TRBJ2-1; TCRdb designates TRBD2, a call that cannot be tested without DNA. TRBV21-1 is tagged as a pseudogene. The CDR3 spans 18 residues. CDR3 amino acids: CASSTGSSGRNTYNEQFF.

The rearrangement uses TRBV7-9 and TRBJ2-3; the D call of TRBD1 rests on TCRdb alone, since no DNA is present to check it. Germline CDR1 is SEHNR and CDR2 is FQNEAQ (reference sequence). This CDR3 comprises 14 residues. CDR3 in amino acids: CASSSHWGEDTQYF.

CDR3 loop: CASSFLADLSSYEQYF. V gene TRBV5-5 combines with J gene TRBJ2-7; lacking DNA, the TRBD2 call made by TCRdb goes unchecked. Germline V lookup: CDR1 SGHKS, CDR2 YYEKEE (reference sequence). CDR3 length equals 16 residues. The whole variable domain, filled in from reference TRBV5-5 and TRBJ2-7, reads DAGVTQSPTHLIKTRGQQVTLRCSPISGHKSVSWYQQVLGQGPQFIFQYYEKEERGRGNFPDRFSARQFPNYSSELNVNALLLGDSALYLCASSFLADLSSYEQYFGPGTRLTVT.